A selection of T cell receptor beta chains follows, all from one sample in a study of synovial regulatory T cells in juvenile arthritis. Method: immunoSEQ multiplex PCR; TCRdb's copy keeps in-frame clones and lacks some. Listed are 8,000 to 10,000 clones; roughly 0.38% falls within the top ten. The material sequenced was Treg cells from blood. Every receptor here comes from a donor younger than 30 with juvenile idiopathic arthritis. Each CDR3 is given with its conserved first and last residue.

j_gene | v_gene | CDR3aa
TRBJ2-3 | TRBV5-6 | CASSLRTTHTQYF
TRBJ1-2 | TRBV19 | CASSPRDRGGYGYTF
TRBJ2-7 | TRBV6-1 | CASKRGSYEQYF
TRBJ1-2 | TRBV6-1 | CASSSDFGNYGYTF
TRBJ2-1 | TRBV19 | CASRAGNEQFF
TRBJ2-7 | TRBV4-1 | CASSRDRTMGLAGGPIYEQYF
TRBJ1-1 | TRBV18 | CASSQTPGTGSNEAFF
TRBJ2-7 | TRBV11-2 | CASSLGDGEQYF
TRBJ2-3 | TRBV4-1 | CASSQDLGLAGADTQYF
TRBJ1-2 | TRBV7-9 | CASSLAGGGTKARGYTF
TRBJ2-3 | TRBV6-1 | CASRVGGADTQYF
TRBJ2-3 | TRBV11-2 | CASSPLRRTDTQYF
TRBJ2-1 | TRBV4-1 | CASSQEGLAGVNEQFF
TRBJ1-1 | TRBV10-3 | CAISESGAITEAFF
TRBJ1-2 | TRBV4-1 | CASSQQLAAYGYTF
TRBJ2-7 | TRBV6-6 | CASSGGSYEQYF
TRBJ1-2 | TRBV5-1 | CASSINRAGYTF
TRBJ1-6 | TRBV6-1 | CASSGLAGRSSYNSPLHF
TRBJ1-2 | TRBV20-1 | CSARGSRGYTF
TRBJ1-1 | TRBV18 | CASSRDTLNTEAFF
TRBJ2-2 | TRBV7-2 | CASSLARTYGELFF
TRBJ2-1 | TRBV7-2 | CASSPRPGPGYNEQFF
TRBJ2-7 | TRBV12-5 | CASAILAGIRQYF
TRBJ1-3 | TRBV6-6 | CASSYIGGNTIYF
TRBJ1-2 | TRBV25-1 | CASSEIGGYTF
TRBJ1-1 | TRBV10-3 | CAISDRGRPEAFF
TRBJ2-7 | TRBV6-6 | CASSSLGVSYEQYF